This TCR delta chain originates from a study of human gamma delta and Vdelta1 T cells (dated by TCRdb to between 2017 and 2018). For the wider study: The study examined Delta One T cells, which are Vd1+ gamma-delta T cells, as cytotoxic effectors against acute myeloid leukemia.

This clone was observed a handful of times. The clone's antigen remains unknown. This likely traces to a read error, being one base from a far larger clone. Receptor amplification or capture employed PCR. Data came from an Illumina MiSeq. With CATT, TCRdb called clones again from the public reads; duplicate DNA rows were later joined. The table for this sample lists more than 5,000 delta-chain clones; about 8.4% of them were counted only once. 13% to 15% of the sample belongs to the ten largest clones. Counted from cysteine to phenylalanine, this CDR3 has 21 amino acids. Only CDR3 DNA remains: 63 bases, in frame from the first base. For this chain, trimming is 0 bases at the V end and 2 bases at the J end, and the number of junction bases without a gene match is 20. CDR1 and CDR2, per the germline V gene, are TSWWSYY and QGS.

The receptor comes from a human donor in good health. Recombination joined TRDV1 with TRDJ1; TRDD3 fits 8 bases in the junction. Sequenced sample: naive CD27+ Vdelta1 gamma-delta T cells from blood. CDR3 region: CALGELPFRRTRGYRTDKLIF. The DNA is as follows: TGTGCTCTTGGGGAACTTCCCTTCCGTCGTACTAGGGGATACCGAACCGATAAACTCATCTTT.